The 10 T cell receptor beta chains presented below share a single source sample, sequenced in a study of response to subunit inactivated influenza vaccine. TCRdb called the RT-PCR reads again in MiXCR, with one record for every CDR3 protein. Here the sample spans 500,000 to 600,000 distinct CDR3 sequences, 6.5% to 8% being singletons. The sample consisted of PBMCs from blood, taken 23 to 25 months after vaccination. Receptors were obtained from a man between 50 and 75 years old who received an inactivated influenza vaccine.

The table lists this clonotype with a few counts. V and J are TRBV5-1 and TRBJ2-5, with 12 bases identical to TRBD1. Germline trimming cut 3 bases from V and 4 bases from J; bases unmatched to any gene: 7. Germline lookup yields CDR1 SGHRS and CDR2 YFSETQ. This CDR3 spans 16 amino acids. The CDR3 DNA reads as TGCGCCAGCAGCTGGGGGACAGGGGGCTCTTTAGAGACCCAGTACTTC. Translated: CASSWGTGGSLETQYF.

This clonotype has only a few counts. V and J are TRBV20-1 and TRBJ1-5, with D perhaps matching TRBD1 (5 bases). The CDR3 runs 15 residues. Per germline, CDR1 DFQATT and CDR2 SNEGSKA (reference sequence). Between the trimmed V and J ends, which lost 3 bases and 3 bases, there was a span of 15 bases. The CDR3 region is CSASSSLRANQPQHF. Here the CDR3 DNA reads TGCAGTGCTAGTAGTAGCCTCAGGGCCAATCAGCCCCAGCATTTT.

V usage is TRBV4-2 and J usage is TRBJ2-5; D may correspond to TRBD1 or TRBD2 (5 bases each). Germline V gene sequence: CDR1 LGHNA, CDR2 YNFKEQ. The CDR3 loop spans 12 amino acids. Trimming cost V 3 bases and J 9 bases, with 11 bases left between them. The CDR3 sequence is CASSQHLGAQYF. As DNA, the CDR3 is TGTGCCAGCAGCCAGCACCTGGGGGCCCAGTACTTC.

This clonotype was observed a handful of times. The CDR3 DNA sequence: TGTGCCAGCAGACGGACTGAAAGCCCTGAAGCTTTCTTT. Amino acid sequence: CASRRTESPEAFF. The chain uses TRBV4-2 and TRBJ1-1; D is undetermined. CDR3 length equals 13 residues. The germline V and J ends were trimmed by 6 bases and 6 bases, with 14 bases remaining between them. Germline V CDR1 and CDR2: LGHNA, YNFKEQ.

This clonotype turned up a few times. This chain links TRBV7-2 with TRBJ2-1; TRBD2 matches at 10 bases. V was clipped by 6 bases and J by 4 bases; unmatched bases: 6. In germline, CDR1 is SGHTA, CDR2 FQGNSA. This CDR3 is 15 amino acids long. CDR3 sequence reads: CASRAKAGGYNEQFF. CDR3 nucleotides: TGTGCCAGCAGGGCGAAAGCGGGGGGGTACAATGAGCAGTTCTTC.

The chain combines TRBV20-1 with TRBJ2-1, with TRBD2 matching 10 bases. CDR1 and CDR2 from the germline V gene are DFQATT and SNEGSKA (reference sequence). V was clipped by 0 bases and J by 9 bases; unmatched bases: 11. The CDR3 runs 16 residues. CDR3 bases: TGCAGTGCTAGAGATCTAGCGGGGGCCTTCGGAGGTGAGCAGTTCTTC. Translated, it gives CSARDLAGAFGGEQFF.

The rearrangement links TRBV28 to TRBJ2-7; TRBD2 matches at 9 bases. J was trimmed by 0 bases and V by 9 bases; bases with no gene match: 9. The CDR3 spans 15 residues. Germline V gene sequence: CDR1 MDHEN, CDR2 SYDVKM. DNA of the CDR3: TGTGCCAGTGGGCGCGGGGGGGCGGTCTCCTACGAGCAGTACTTC. As protein: CASGRGGAVSYEQYF.

The chain joins TRBV6-2 or TRBV6-3 to TRBJ2-1, with 9 bases fitting TRBD2. This CDR3 region has 13 residues. J gave up 7 bases and V 11 bases, and 9 bases lay outside the gene matches. Germline values: CDR1 MNHEY, CDR2 SVGEGT. CDR3 sequence (DNA): TGTGCCCTCCGGGGGACTAGCTCAAATGAGCAGTTCTTC. This sequence encodes CALRGTSSNEQFF.

This clonotype was seen only a few times. The chain uses TRBV12-3 or TRBV12-4 and TRBJ1-5; D possibly corresponds to TRBD1 (5 bases). Trimming took off 6 bases at V and 8 bases at J, with 14 bases between the two ends. The CDR3 runs 13 residues. CDR3 loop: CASSSARGEPQHF. CDR3 DNA: TGTGCCAGCAGCTCCGCGAGAGGGGAGCCCCAGCATTTT.

This clonotype was counted ten times or more. J is TRBJ2-1 and V is TRBV7-7; no clear D. Between the trimmed V and J ends, which lost 5 bases and 9 bases, there was a span of 14 bases. CDR3 length: 13 residues. The germline V gene has CDR1 SSHAT and CDR2 FNYEAQ (reference sequence). This chain's CDR3 is CASSALRLGEQFF. CDR3 bases: TGTGCCAGCAGCGCACTTAGGCTAGGTGAGCAGTTCTTC.